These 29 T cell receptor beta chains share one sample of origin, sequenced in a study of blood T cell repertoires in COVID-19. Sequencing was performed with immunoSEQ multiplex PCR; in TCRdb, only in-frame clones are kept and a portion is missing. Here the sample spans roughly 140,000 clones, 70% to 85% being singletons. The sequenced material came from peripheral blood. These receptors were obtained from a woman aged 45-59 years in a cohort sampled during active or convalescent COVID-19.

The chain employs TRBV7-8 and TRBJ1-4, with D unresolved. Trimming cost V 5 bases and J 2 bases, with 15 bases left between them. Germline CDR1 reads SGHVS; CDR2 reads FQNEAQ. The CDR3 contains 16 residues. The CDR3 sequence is CASSPQPRGTNEKLFF. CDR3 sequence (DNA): TGTGCCAGCAGCCCCCAGCCCCGGGGTACTAATGAAAAACTGTTTTTT.

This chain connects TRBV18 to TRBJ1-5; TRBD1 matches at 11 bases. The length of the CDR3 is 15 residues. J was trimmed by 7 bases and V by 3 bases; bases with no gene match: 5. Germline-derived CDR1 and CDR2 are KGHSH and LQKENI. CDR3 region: CASSPEDRGHQPQHF. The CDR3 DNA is TGTGCCAGCTCACCTGAGGACAGGGGGCACCAGCCCCAGCATTTT. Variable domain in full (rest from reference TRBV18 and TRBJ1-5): NAGVMQNPRHLVRRRGQEARLRCSPMKGHSHVYWYRQLPEEGLKFMVYLQKENIIDESGMPKERFSAEFPKEGPSILRIQQVVRGDSAAYFCASSPEDRGHQPQHFGDGTRLSIL.

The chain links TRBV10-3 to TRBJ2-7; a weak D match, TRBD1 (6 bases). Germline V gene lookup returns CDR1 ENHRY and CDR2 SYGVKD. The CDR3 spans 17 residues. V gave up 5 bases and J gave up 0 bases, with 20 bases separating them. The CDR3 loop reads CAISLGIQGRLSYEQYF. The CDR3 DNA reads TGTGCCATCAGTCTGGGGATTCAGGGGCGGCTCTCCTACGAGCAGTACTTC.

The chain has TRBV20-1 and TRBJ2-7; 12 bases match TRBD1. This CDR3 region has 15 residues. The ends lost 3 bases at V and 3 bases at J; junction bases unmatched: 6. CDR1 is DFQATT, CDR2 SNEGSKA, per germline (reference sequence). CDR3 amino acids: CSASSGTGGIYEQYF. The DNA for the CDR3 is TGCAGTGCTAGTAGCGGGACAGGGGGCATCTACGAGCAGTACTTC.

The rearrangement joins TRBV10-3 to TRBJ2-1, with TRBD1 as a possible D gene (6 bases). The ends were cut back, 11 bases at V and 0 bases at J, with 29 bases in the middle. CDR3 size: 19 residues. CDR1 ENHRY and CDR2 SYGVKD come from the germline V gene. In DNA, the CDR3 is TGTGCCGCCCAGCCGCAGGCCGGCAAGGAGGACAGCTCCTACAATGAGCAGTTCTTC. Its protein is CAAQPQAGKEDSSYNEQFF.

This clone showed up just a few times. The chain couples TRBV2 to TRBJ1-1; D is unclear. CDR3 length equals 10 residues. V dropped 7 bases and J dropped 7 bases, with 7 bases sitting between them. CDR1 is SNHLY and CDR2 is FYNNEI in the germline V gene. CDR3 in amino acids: CASKTVEAFF. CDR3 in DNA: TGTGCCAGCAAAACGGTTGAAGCTTTCTTT. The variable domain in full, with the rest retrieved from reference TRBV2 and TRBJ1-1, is EPEVTQTPSHQVTQMGQEVILRCVPISNHLYFYWYRQILGQKVEFLVSFYNNEISEKSEIFDDQFSVERPDGSNFTLKIRSTKLEDSAMYFCASKTVEAFFGQGTRLTVV.

The CDR3 reads CASSQDLRQGINEQYF. As DNA, the CDR3 is TGCGCCAGCAGCCAAGATCTCAGGCAGGGCATCAACGAGCAGTACTTC. The V and J genes are TRBV4-3 and TRBJ2-7; the D gene is possibly TRBD1 (5 bases). Trimming left V 0 bases short and J 5 bases short, with 17 bases between. The CDR3 is made up of 16 amino acids. Germline V gene data show CDR1 as LGHNA and CDR2 as YSLEER.

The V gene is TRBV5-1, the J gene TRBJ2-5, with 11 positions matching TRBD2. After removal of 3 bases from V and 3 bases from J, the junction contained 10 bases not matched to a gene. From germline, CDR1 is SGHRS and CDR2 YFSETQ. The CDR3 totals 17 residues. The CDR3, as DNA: TGCGCCAGCAGCTCTGCAAGGACTAGCGGGTTAAAAGAGACCCAGTACTTC. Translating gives CASSSARTSGLKETQYF.

CDR3 in amino acids: CASSDTVYGYTF. CDR3 sequence (DNA): TGTGCCAGCAGTGATACAGTCTATGGCTACACCTTC. The J gene is TRBJ1-2, the V gene TRBV2; D ambiguous. CDR3 length: 12 residues. The germline gives CDR1 SNHLY, CDR2 FYNNEI. V shed 3 bases and J shed 4 bases, with 6 bases lying between them. Full variable domain (outside the CDR3, taken from reference TRBV2 and TRBJ1-2): EPEVTQTPSHQVTQMGQEVILRCVPISNHLYFYWYRQILGQKVEFLVSFYNNEISEKSEIFDDQFSVERPDGSNFTLKIRSTKLEDSAMYFCASSDTVYGYTFGSGTRLTVV.

The CDR3 DNA is TGTGCCAGCTCACCCCCCAGGGCTAGCACAGATACGCAGTATTTT. This gives the protein CASSPPRASTDTQYF. V is TRBV18 and J is TRBJ2-3, with D perhaps matching TRBD1 (5 bases). CDR1 is KGHSH, CDR2 LQKENI, per germline. With 3 bases removed from V and 0 bases from J, the gap between germline ends came to 10 bases. The CDR3 spans 15 residues.

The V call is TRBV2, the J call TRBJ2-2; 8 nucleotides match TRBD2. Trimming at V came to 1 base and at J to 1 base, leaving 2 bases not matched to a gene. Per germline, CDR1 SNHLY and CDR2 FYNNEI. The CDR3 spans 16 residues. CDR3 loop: CASSEELAGNTGELFF. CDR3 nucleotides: TGTGCCAGCAGTGAAGAGCTAGCGGGGAACACCGGGGAGCTGTTTTTT.

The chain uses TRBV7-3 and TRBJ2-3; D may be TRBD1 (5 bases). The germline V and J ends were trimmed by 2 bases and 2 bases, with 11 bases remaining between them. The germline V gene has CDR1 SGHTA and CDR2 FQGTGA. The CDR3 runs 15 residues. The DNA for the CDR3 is TGTGCCAGCAGCTTATTGGCAGGGTTCACAGATACGCAGTATTTT. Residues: CASSLLAGFTDTQYF. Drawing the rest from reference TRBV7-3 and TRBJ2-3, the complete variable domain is GAGVSQTPSNKVTEKGKYVELRCDPISGHTALYWYRQSLGQGPEFLIYFQGTGAADDSGLPNDRFFAVRPEGSVSTLKIQRTERGDSAVYLCASSLLAGFTDTQYFGPGTRLTVL.

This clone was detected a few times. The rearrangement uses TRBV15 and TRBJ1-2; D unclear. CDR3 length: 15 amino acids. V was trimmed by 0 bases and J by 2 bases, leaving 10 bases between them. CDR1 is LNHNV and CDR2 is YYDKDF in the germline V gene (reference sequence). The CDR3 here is CATSRDRDVNYGYTF. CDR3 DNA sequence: TGTGCCACCAGCAGAGATCGGGATGTAAACTATGGCTACACCTTC.

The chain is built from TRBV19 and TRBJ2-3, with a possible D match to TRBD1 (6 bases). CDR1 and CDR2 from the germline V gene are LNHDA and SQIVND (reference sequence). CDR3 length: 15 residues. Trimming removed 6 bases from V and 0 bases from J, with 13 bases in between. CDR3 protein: CASRSGQLSTDTQYF. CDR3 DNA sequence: TGTGCCAGTAGATCCGGACAGCTGAGCACAGATACGCAGTATTTT.

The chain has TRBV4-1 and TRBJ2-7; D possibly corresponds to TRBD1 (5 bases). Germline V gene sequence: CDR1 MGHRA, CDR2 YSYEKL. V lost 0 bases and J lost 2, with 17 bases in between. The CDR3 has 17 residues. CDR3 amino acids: CASSQDKGRAGPYEQYF. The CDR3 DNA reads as TGCGCCAGCAGCCAAGATAAGGGCAGGGCCGGACCCTACGAGCAGTACTTC.

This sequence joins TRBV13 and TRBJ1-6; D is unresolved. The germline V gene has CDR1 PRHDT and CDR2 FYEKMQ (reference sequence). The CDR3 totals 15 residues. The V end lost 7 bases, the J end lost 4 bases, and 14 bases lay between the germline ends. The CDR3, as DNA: TGTGCCAGCACGACGGAGGGTGGGTATAATTCACCCCTCCACTTT. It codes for CASTTEGGYNSPLHF.

The CDR3 loop is CASSLSGQGGRYGYTF. In DNA form, the CDR3 reads TGTGCCAGCAGTTTATCGGGACAGGGTGGACGATATGGCTACACCTTC. V gene TRBV27 combines with J gene TRBJ1-2, with 9 bases that match TRBD1. V gave up 0 bases and J gave up 5 bases; unmatched junction bases: 7. The CDR3 has 16 amino acids. In germline, CDR1 is MNHEY, CDR2 SMNVEV (reference sequence).

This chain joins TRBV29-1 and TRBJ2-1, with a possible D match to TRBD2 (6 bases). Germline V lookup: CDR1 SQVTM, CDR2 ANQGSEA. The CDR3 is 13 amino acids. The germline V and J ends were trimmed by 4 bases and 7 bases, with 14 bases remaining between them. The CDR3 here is CSVGGTLGNEQFF. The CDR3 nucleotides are TGCAGCGTTGGCGGGACCCTTGGGAATGAGCAGTTCTTC.

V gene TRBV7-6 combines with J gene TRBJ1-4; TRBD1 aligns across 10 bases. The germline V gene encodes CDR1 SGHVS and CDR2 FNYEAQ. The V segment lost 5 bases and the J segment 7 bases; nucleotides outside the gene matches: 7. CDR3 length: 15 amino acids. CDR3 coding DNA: TGTGCCAGCAGCGCATGGACAGGGGGAAGTGAAAAACTGTTTTTT. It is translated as CASSAWTGGSEKLFF.

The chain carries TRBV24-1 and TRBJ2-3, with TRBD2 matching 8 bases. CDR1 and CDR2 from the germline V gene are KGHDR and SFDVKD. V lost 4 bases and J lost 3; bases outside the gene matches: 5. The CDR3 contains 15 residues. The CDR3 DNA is TGTGCCACCAGTGACCCGGGGGGGCCGACAGATACGCAGTATTTT. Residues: CATSDPGGPTDTQYF.

DNA for the CDR3: TGTGCCAGCAGCTCCCCCCCGGGCGAGCAGTACTTC. Protein sequence: CASSSPPGEQYF. The chain links TRBV7-3 to TRBJ2-7; D is undetermined. Per germline, CDR1 SGHTA and CDR2 FQGTGA. The CDR3 has 12 amino acids. The V and J ends lost 4 bases and 6 bases respectively, with 10 bases between them. The variable domain in full, with the rest retrieved from reference TRBV7-3 and TRBJ2-7, is GAGVSQTPSNKVTEKGKYVELRCDPISGHTALYWYRQSLGQGPEFLIYFQGTGAADDSGLPNDRFFAVRPEGSVSTLKIQRTERGDSAVYLCASSSPPGEQYFGPGTRLTVT.

The CDR3 is CASSLVAGDGYTF. The CDR3 bases are TGTGCCAGCAGCTTGGTGGCAGGGGATGGCTACACCTTC. The chain couples TRBV5-6 to TRBJ1-2; tentative D call: TRBD1 (6 bases). CDR3 length: 13 residues. Germline assignment: CDR1 SGHDT and CDR2 YYEEEE. The V and J ends lost 0 bases and 6 bases respectively, with 9 bases between them.

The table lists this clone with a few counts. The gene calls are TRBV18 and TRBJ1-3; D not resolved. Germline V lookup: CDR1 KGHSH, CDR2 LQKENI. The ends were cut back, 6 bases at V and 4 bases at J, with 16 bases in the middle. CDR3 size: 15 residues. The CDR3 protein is CASSSGRGKGNTIYF. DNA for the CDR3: TGTGCCAGCTCCTCCGGACGCGGGAAGGGAAACACCATATATTTT.

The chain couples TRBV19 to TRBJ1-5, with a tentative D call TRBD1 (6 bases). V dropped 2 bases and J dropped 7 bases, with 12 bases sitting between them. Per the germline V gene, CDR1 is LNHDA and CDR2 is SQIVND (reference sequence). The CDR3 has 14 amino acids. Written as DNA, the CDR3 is TGTGCCAGTAGTATAAGGGGGGGTCGGCAGCCCCAGCATTTT. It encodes CASSIRGGRQPQHF.

Here the CDR3 reads CASSLISGGSYEQYF. For the CDR3, the DNA is TGTGCCAGCAGCTTGATCAGCGGGGGTTCCTACGAGCAGTACTTC. J is TRBJ2-7 and V is TRBV5-6, with 8 bases lining up with TRBD2. Germline V gene sequence: CDR1 SGHDT, CDR2 YYEEEE. CDR3 size: 15 residues. V shed 1 base and J 1 base; nucleotides not matched to a gene: 4.

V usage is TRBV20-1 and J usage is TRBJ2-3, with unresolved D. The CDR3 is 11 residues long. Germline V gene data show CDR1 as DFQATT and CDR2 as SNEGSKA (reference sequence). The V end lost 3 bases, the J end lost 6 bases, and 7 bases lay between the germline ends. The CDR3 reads CSASQSDTQYF. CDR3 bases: TGCAGTGCTAGTCAGTCGGATACGCAGTATTTT.

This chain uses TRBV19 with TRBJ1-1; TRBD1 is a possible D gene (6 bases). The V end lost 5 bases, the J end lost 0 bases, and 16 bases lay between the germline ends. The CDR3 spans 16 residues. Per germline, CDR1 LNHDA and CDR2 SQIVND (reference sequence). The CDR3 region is CASSAPGQRMNTEAFF. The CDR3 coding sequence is TGTGCCAGTAGTGCTCCGGGACAAAGGATGAACACTGAAGCTTTCTTT. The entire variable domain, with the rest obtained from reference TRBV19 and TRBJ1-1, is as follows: DGGITQSPKYLFRKEGQNVTLSCEQNLNHDAMYWYRQDPGQGLRLIYYSQIVNDFQKGDIAEGYSVSREKKESFPLTVTSAQKNPTAFYLCASSAPGQRMNTEAFFGQGTRLTVV.

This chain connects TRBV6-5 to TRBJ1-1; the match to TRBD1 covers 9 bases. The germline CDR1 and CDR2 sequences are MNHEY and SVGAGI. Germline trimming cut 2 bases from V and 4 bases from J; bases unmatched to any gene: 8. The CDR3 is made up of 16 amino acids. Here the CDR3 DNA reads TGTGCCAGCAGTTACGTAGGACAGGGGCGGGTCACTGAAGCTTTCTTT. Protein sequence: CASSYVGQGRVTEAFF.

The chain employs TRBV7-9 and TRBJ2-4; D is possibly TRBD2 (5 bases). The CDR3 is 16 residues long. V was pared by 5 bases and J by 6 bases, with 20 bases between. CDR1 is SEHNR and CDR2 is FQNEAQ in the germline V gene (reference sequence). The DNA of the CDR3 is TGTGCCAGCAGCCCCTCCTACGGGGAGTACATAAACATTCAGTACTTC. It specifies CASSPSYGEYINIQYF.